The 23 T cell receptor delta chains listed next were all sequenced from one sample in a study of γδ T cells in repeated Plasmodium falciparum infection. TCRdb fed the multiplex PCR reads into CATT to redo clone calling. The sample includes 70,000 to 95,000 delta-chain clones, almost 1.5% seen only once; the top ten take around 8.3%. Gammadelta T cells were flow-sorted from PBMC into Vgamma9/Vdelta2+ and Vdelta2-negative populations for bulk analysis. The sample taken for sequencing was gamma-delta T cells from blood. The source is a pool of human donors (malaria-infected and uninfected, not separated).

Concerning this clone itself: The TCRdb protein, from a much larger clone, departs from this DNA's translation at residue 5, likely by read error; the protein shown derives from the DNA. The chain joins TRDV2 to TRDJ3; 9 nucleotides match TRDD3. J lost 2 bases, V lost 2 bases, and 9 bases had no gene match. CDR1 is GEAIGNYY and CDR2 is EKD in the germline V gene. This CDR3 spans 19 amino acids. CDR3 bases: TGTGCCTGTGACATCCTAGTGGGGGATAGTCCCTGGGACACCCGACAGATGTTTTTC. This translates into CACDILVGDSPWDTRQMFF.

The table lists this clone with a few counts. TCRdb pairs this DNA with a much larger clone's protein that differs at residue 3, likely a read error; the protein shown was translated from the DNA. The CDR3 spells CARDTVFVLGEPHSWDTRQMFF. CDR3 coding DNA: TGTGCCCGTGACACCGTCTTCGTACTGGGGGAACCCCACTCCTGGGACACCCGACAGATGTTTTTC. The chain combines TRDV2 with TRDJ3, with TRDD3 identical over 9 bases. The J gene is not listed in TCRdb, so it was assigned here from a DNA match to germline. The germline V gene encodes CDR1 GEAIGNYY and CDR2 EKD. The CDR3 is 22 residues long.

For this clone: The protein given by TCRdb reflects a much larger clone and differs at residue 10 from this DNA's translation, likely from a read error; the protein shown is the DNA's translation. V is TRDV2 and J is TRDJ3; possible D gene TRDD3, 5 bases. The germline CDR1 and CDR2 sequences are GEAIGNYY and EKD. V was trimmed by 3 bases and J by 2 bases, leaving 28 bases between them. This CDR3 contains 22 residues. In nucleotides, the CDR3 is TGTGCCTGTGACGCAGGGACCGTTACTAGGGGACGCCCAGCCTGGGACACCCGACAGATGTTTTTC. Translated: CACDAGTVTRGRPAWDTRQMFF.

As concerns this clone: This DNA's translation and the protein TCRdb lists, from a much larger clone, do not match at residue 19, likely due to a read error; the protein shown is translated from the DNA. CDR3 bases: TGTGCTCTTGGGGAACGCCCCTACAGCCGGGATACGCCTTTACAAACCGATAAACCCATCTTT. This sequence encodes CALGERPYSRDTPLQTDKPIF. The V gene reported is TRDV1; the J gene is uncalled; TRDD3 is the table's D call, not checked against the DNA. The CDR3 spans 21 residues. The germline V gene has CDR1 TSWWSYY and CDR2 QGS.

Only a few counts were recorded for this clone. One base separates it from a far larger clone, so it is likely a read error. Other nucleotide sequences in the sample specify the same CDR3. The CDR3: CALGELALLGGGWLTAQLFF. CDR3 bases: TGCGCTCTTGGGGAACTAGCCCTACTAGGTGGGGGATGGTTGACAGCACAACTCTTCTTT. The chain employs TRDV1 and TRDJ2; the match to TRDD3 covers 8 bases. TCRdb gives no J gene; it was assigned here by matching the DNA to germline. CDR1 TSWWSYY and CDR2 QGS come from the germline V gene. This CDR3 is built from 20 residues.

This clone was seen a handful of times. TCRdb's listed protein matches a much larger clone and diverges from this DNA's translation at residue 5, likely through a read error; the protein shown comes from the DNA. The chain is built from TRDV2 and TRDJ1, with D possibly being TRDD1 (6 bases). V was clipped by 2 bases and J by 0 bases, with 9 bases between them. Germline lookup yields CDR1 GEAIGNYY and CDR2 EKD. The length of the CDR3 is 14 residues. CDR3 in DNA: TGTGCCTGTGACAGAATAGTTAACACCGATAAACTCATCTTT. Its translation is CACDRIVNTDKLIF.

Points on this clone: The amino acid sequence in TCRdb belongs to a much larger clone and departs from this DNA's translation at residue 4, likely a sequencing read error; the sequence shown is translated from the DNA. J is TRDJ1 and V is TRDV1, with D perhaps TRDD3 (6 bases). TCRdb records no J gene; here it was assigned by comparing the DNA to germline. Germline V gene lookup returns CDR1 TSWWSYY and CDR2 QGS. The CDR3 spans 15 residues. The CDR3 is CALRDLHHGGDKLIF. For the CDR3, the DNA is TGTGCTCTTAGGGACCTCCACCATGGGGGCGATAAACTCATCTTT.

As regards this clone: Since a far larger clone is one base different, this is likely a read error. Because the CDR3's place on the DNA is in doubt, the DNA is left out and the CDR3 is given as listed by TCRdb. The chain joins TRDV1 to TRDJ1; the table calls TRDD3, which could not be checked here. Looked up from germline, CDR1 is TSWWSYY and CDR2 is QGS. Both ends counted, the CDR3 spans 22 residues. The CDR3 sequence: CALGELSNSEVGEGTYTDKLIF.

This clone was picked up a small number of times. With only one base between it and a far larger clone, this is likely a read error. Other DNA sequences within the sample encode an identical CDR3. The chain joins TRDV2 to TRDJ3; 12 bases map to TRDD3. The J gene is absent in TCRdb and was assigned here via DNA matching to germline. This CDR3 has 21 residues. CDR1 and CDR2 (germline): GEAIGNYY, EKD. DNA of the CDR3: TGCGCCTGTGACACCGGTGGCACTGGGGGATACAGGCCCTGGGACACCCGACAGATGTTTTTC. This gives the protein CACDTGGTGGYRPWDTRQMFF.

As for this clone: A far larger clone lies a single base away; this is likely a read error. The sample has other DNA sequences that encode this CDR3 too. The J segment was not called; the V segment is TRDV1; the D call TRDD3 from the table was never checked on the DNA. CDR3 length equals 19 residues. Germline V lookup: CDR1 TSWWSYY, CDR2 QGS. The CDR3 protein is CALSSFLGWGIHSSDKLIF. CDR3 in DNA: TGTGCTCTTTCTTCCTTCCTCGGCTGGGGGATACATAGTTCCGATAAGCTCATCTTT.

There are a few counts of this clone. V usage is TRDV1 and J usage is TRDJ1, with TRDD3 matching over 10 bases. The ends lost 2 bases at V and 2 bases at J; junction bases unmatched: 11. The CDR3 covers 18 residues. Per the germline V gene, CDR1 is TSWWSYY and CDR2 is QGS. The CDR3 is CALGETLGDRGPTDKLIF. CDR3 sequence (DNA): TGTGCTCTTGGGGAAACGCTGGGGGATAGGGGACCAACCGATAAACTCATCTTT.

This clone was picked up a small number of times. The protein recorded in TCRdb matches a much larger clone and deviates from this DNA's translation at residue 5, suggesting a read error; the protein here is obtained by translating the DNA. The rearrangement joins TRDV1 to TRDJ1, with TRDD3 matching over 11 bases. TCRdb records no J gene; here it was assigned by comparing the DNA to germline. Trimming at V came to 4 bases and at J to 1 base, leaving 29 bases not matched to a gene. There are 24 residues in the CDR3. The germline gives CDR1 TSWWSYY, CDR2 QGS. The CDR3 region is CALGACSYATRNWGITGFTDKLIF. CDR3 in DNA: TGTGCTCTTGGGGCTTGTTCCTACGCTACGAGAAACTGGGGGATAACAGGATTCACCGATAAACTCATCTTT.

On this clone itself: The protein given by TCRdb reflects a much larger clone and differs at residue 9 from this DNA's translation, likely from a read error; the protein shown is the DNA's translation. The chain recombines TRDV2 with TRDJ1; TRDD3 agrees at 9 bases. Here the J gene came from matching the DNA to germline, since TCRdb omits it. This CDR3 has 17 amino acids. The germline V gene encodes CDR1 GEAIGNYY and CDR2 EKD. Trimming cost V 6 bases and J 0 bases; bases outside gene matches: 13. The CDR3 region is CACNYLGDLGYTDKLIF. CDR3 in DNA: TGTGCCTGTAACTATCTGGGGGATCTAGGGTACACCGATAAACTCATCTTT.

This clone was counted between two and nine times. A far larger clone is off by one base, so a read error is likely. This same CDR3 is encoded by further DNA sequences in the sample. The rearrangement links TRDV2 to TRDJ3; 11 nucleotides line up with TRDD3. TCRdb lists no J gene, so it was determined here by aligning the DNA to germline. Looked up from germline, CDR1 is GEAIGNYY and CDR2 is EKD. Trimming removed 7 bases from V and 1 base from J; junction bases left unmatched: 11. There are 19 residues in the CDR3. Written as DNA, the CDR3 is TGTGCCTGCGACCCACGTACTGGGGGATATTCCTGGGACACCCGACAGATGTTTTTC. Protein product: CACDPRTGGYSWDTRQMFF.

This clone was picked up many times. A far larger clone is a single base away, which makes a read error likely. Additional DNA sequences in this sample encode the identical CDR3. V is TRDV1 and J is TRDJ1; D gene unclear. This CDR3 comprises 12 residues. Per germline, CDR1 TSWWSYY and CDR2 QGS. Trimming cost V 3 bases and J 11 bases, with 13 bases left between them. CDR3 sequence: CALGDRRCKLIF. The CDR3 region has the DNA TGTGCTCTTGGGGATCGCCGGTGTAAGCTCATCTTT.

Note on this clone: The translation of this DNA and the TCRdb protein of a much larger clone differ at residue 5, probably owing to a read error; the protein shown here is translated from the DNA. The CDR3 loop reads CACDLMGANPTDKLIF. As DNA, the CDR3 is TGTGCCTGTGACCTGATGGGGGCCAACCCAACCGATAAACTCATCTTT. The chain recombines TRDV2 with TRDJ1; D perhaps matches TRDD3 (6 bases). This CDR3 comprises 16 residues. CDR1 is GEAIGNYY and CDR2 is EKD in the germline V gene. The V and J ends lost 3 bases and 2 bases respectively, with 18 bases between them.

This clone was recorded at least ten times. V gene TRDV1 combines with J gene TRDJ1; D possibly uses TRDD2 or TRDD3 (6 bases each). V was cut by 5 bases and J by 1 base, with 26 bases left in between. Germline-derived CDR1 and CDR2 are TSWWSYY and QGS. The CDR3 has 19 amino acids. The DNA of the CDR3 is TGTGCTCTTGGGATCCTTCCACAAAAAAGTACTGGGCGCACCGATAAACTCATCTTT. This codes for CALGILPQKSTGRTDKLIF.

This clone was detected a few times. TCRdb's protein, taken from a much larger clone, differs from this DNA's translation at residue 11, likely owing to a read error; the protein displayed comes from the DNA. J is TRDJ1 and V is TRDV2, with D unresolved. Matching the DNA to germline supplied the J gene, which TCRdb does not give. This CDR3 spans 15 amino acids. The germline CDR1 and CDR2 sequences are GEAIGNYY and EKD. The CDR3 DNA follows: TGTGCCTGTGACACCGTTGGGACGAGCACCGGTAAACTCATCTTT. This sequence encodes CACDTVGTSTGKLIF.

This clone was picked up a small number of times. This DNA's translation and the protein TCRdb lists, from a much larger clone, do not match at residue 12, likely due to a read error; the protein shown is translated from the DNA. The V gene reported is TRDV2; the J gene is uncalled; TRDD3, the table's D call, lacks a check against the DNA. The CDR3 covers 14 residues. In germline, CDR1 is GEAIGNYY, CDR2 EKD. The CDR3 loop reads CACDAIGGKDKPIF. The CDR3 DNA is TGTGCCTGTGACGCCATAGGGGGAAAGGATAAACCCATCTTT.

This clone has at least ten counts. A far larger clone is one base from this, pointing to a likely read error. At the DNA level, this CDR3 is encoded by other sequences in the same sample as well. The rearrangement joins TRDV2 to TRDJ3; 7 bases are shared with TRDD3. The CDR3 spans 17 residues. CDR1 and CDR2 (germline): GEAIGNYY, EKD. The CDR3 here is CACDTWGSSWDTRQMFF. The CDR3 coding sequence is TGTGCCTGTGACACCTGGGGGAGCTCCTGGGACACCCGACAGATGTTCTTC.

To note about this clone: TCRdb attributes to this sequence the protein of a much larger clone, which differs from the DNA translation at residue 20; a read error is likely, and the protein displayed is translated from the DNA. The rearrangement uses TRDV1 and TRDJ1, with 11 bases fitting TRDD3. Germline-derived CDR1 and CDR2 are TSWWSYY and QGS. This CDR3 has 23 amino acids. The CDR3 reads CALGELASSILYWGIKYTDELIF. The DNA for the CDR3 is TGTGCTCTTGGGGAACTAGCCTCCTCTATCCTGTACTGGGGGATAAAGTACACCGATGAACTCATCTTT.

This clone has ten or more counts. V and J are TRDV1 and TRDJ1; D is uncertain. CDR1 is TSWWSYY and CDR2 is QGS in the germline V gene. The CDR3 runs 23 residues. Trimming took 2 bases from V and 0 from J, leaving 34 bases between them. The DNA of the CDR3 is TGTGCTCTTGGGGAATGTAACCTAGATCGGTACGCCTTAGCACGTCTGTACACCGATAAACTCATCTTT. The encoded protein is CALGECNLDRYALARLYTDKLIF.

This clone was found a few times. A read error is likely here: a far larger clone is one base away. The same CDR3 arises from other DNA sequences in this sample as well. The chain combines TRDV2 with TRDJ1, with 9 bases identical to TRDD3. Germline matching of the DNA provided the J gene here, since TCRdb leaves it blank. The V gene's germline CDR1 is GEAIGNYY and CDR2 EKD. V gave up 2 bases and J gave up 0 bases; unmatched junction bases: 24. There are 22 residues in the CDR3. CDR3 residues: CACDRNPTRRGYASRYTDKLIF. Written as DNA, the CDR3 is TGTGCCTGTGACAGGAATCCCACGAGAAGGGGATACGCGAGTAGGTACACCGATAAACTCATCTTT.